This T cell receptor (beta chain) was found in a study of blood T cell repertoires in COVID-19. TCRdb keeps only in-frame clones here, not all; method: immunoSEQ multiplex PCR. This table has roughly 330,000 clones, over 75% appearing once. Enrollees, roughly 18 to 95 years old, lived in 24 US areas. Looked up from germline, CDR1 is LGHNA and CDR2 is YNFKEQ. This CDR3 contains 17 residues. V shed 0 bases, J shed 7 bases, and the junction held 4 bases outside the gene matches. The receptor was derived from a man in his thirties or forties who had recovered from COVID-19. The genes are TRBV4-2 and TRBJ2-1, with 15 bases matching TRBD2. What was sequenced was PBMCs or T cells enriched from blood (not recorded which). The CDR3 coding sequence is TGTGCCAGCAGCCAAGACGGGACTAGCGGGGGGTTGAATGAGCAGTTCTTC. Translation: CASSQDGTSGGLNEQFF.